Listed below are T cell receptor beta chains from one sample, sequenced in a study of CD8 T cells in ankylosing spondylitis. TCRdb re-analysed the 5' RACE reads in MiXCR, keeping a single row per CDR3 protein. The sample includes some 330,000 distinct CDR3 sequences, around 7.6% of them seen just once. The sequencing sample was made of blood, either unsorted or a sorted T cell fraction (not recorded which). These receptors were obtained from a male donor with ankylosing spondylitis. CDR3s include the opening cysteine and the closing phenylalanine or tryptophan. A D gene is named only where the DNA matches it firmly. Only some rows state a clone size, as once, few, many or a class for expanded clones.

J gene: TRBJ2-1; D gene: TRBD2; V gene: TRBV9; clone size: few; CDR3 DNA: TGTGCCAGCAGCCTTAGCGGGCACCTTAACAATGAGCAGTTCTTC; CDR3 protein: CASSLSGHLNNEQFF
J gene: TRBJ2-3; D gene: .; V gene: TRBV18; clone size: few; CDR3 DNA: TGTGCCAGCTCACCCTCATTGGTCGTCACAGATACGCAGTATTTT; CDR3 protein: CASSPSLVVTDTQYF
J gene: TRBJ2-3; D gene: .; V gene: TRBV3-1; clone size: many; CDR3 DNA: TGTGCCAGCAGCCAAATGCCCACAGATACGCAGTATTTT; CDR3 protein: CASSQMPTDTQYF
J gene: TRBJ1-4; D gene: .; V gene: TRBV12-3/TRBV12-4; clone size: many; CDR3 DNA: TGTGCCAGCAGTTTGGACACAGCTAATGAAAAACTGTTTTTT; CDR3 protein: CASSLDTANEKLFF
J gene: TRBJ2-2; D gene: .; V gene: TRBV9; clone size: few; CDR3 DNA: TGTGCCAGCAGCGTTTCCACAAGAAACACCGGGGAGCTGTTTTTT; CDR3 protein: CASSVSTRNTGELFF
J gene: TRBJ2-1; D gene: .; V gene: TRBV4-2; clone size: many; CDR3 DNA: TGTGCCAGCAGCCCCTCGACGGTGGGCGATAATGAGCAGTTCTTC; CDR3 protein: CASSPSTVGDNEQFF
J gene: TRBJ2-5; D gene: TRBD2; V gene: TRBV29-1; clone size: few; CDR3 DNA: TGCAGCGTTGAGACTAGCGGGAGCAGTGAGACCCAGTACTTC; CDR3 protein: CSVETSGSSETQYF
J gene: TRBJ2-1; D gene: TRBD2; V gene: TRBV5-1; clone size: few; CDR3 DNA: TGCGCCAGCAGCTTGAATCCGGGACTAGCGGGAGCGCTTTACAATGAGCAGTTCTTC; CDR3 protein: CASSLNPGLAGALYNEQFF
J gene: TRBJ2-2; D gene: .; V gene: TRBV9; clone size: .; CDR3 DNA: TGTGCCAGCAGCGTAGCAGCGGGCACCGGGGAGCTGTTTTTT; CDR3 protein: CASSVAAGTGELFF
J gene: TRBJ2-3; D gene: .; V gene: TRBV7-2; clone size: few; CDR3 DNA: TGTGCCAGCAGCTTACCAGCAGCAGATACGCAGTATTTT; CDR3 protein: CASSLPAADTQYF
J gene: TRBJ2-5; D gene: TRBD1; V gene: TRBV14; clone size: few; CDR3 DNA: TGTGCCAGCAGCCGCCTCGGACAGGGAAACCAAGAGACCCAGTACTTC; CDR3 protein: CASSRLGQGNQETQYF
J gene: TRBJ2-2; D gene: .; V gene: TRBV12-3/TRBV12-4; clone size: few; CDR3 DNA: TGTGCCAGCAGTTTGGCAAGTTTAAGGGGCGCGGACACCGGGGAGCTGTTTTTT; CDR3 protein: CASSLASLRGADTGELFF
J gene: TRBJ1-3; D gene: .; V gene: TRBV7-9; clone size: few; CDR3 DNA: TGTGCCAGCAGCTTAGATTCTGGGGTCAACTCTGGAAACACCATATATTTT; CDR3 protein: CASSLDSGVNSGNTIYF
J gene: TRBJ2-7; D gene: .; V gene: TRBV20-1; clone size: few; CDR3 DNA: TGCAGTGCTGGGTTGGGGCCTACATACGAGCAGTACTTC; CDR3 protein: CSAGLGPTYEQYF
J gene: TRBJ1-4; D gene: .; V gene: TRBV3-1; clone size: few; CDR3 DNA: TGTGCCAGCAGCCAAGAATATGCAACTAATGAAAAACTGTTTTTT; CDR3 protein: CASSQEYATNEKLFF
J gene: TRBJ1-4; D gene: .; V gene: TRBV29-1; clone size: few; CDR3 DNA: TGCAGCGTTGACTTCCAGGGCTCTAATGAAAAACTGTTTTTT; CDR3 protein: CSVDFQGSNEKLFF
J gene: TRBJ2-7; D gene: .; V gene: TRBV28; clone size: few; CDR3 DNA: TGTGCCAGCAGTTTAGGCAGAACGGGTTACGAGCAGTACTTC; CDR3 protein: CASSLGRTGYEQYF
J gene: TRBJ1-2; D gene: .; V gene: TRBV24-1; clone size: .; CDR3 DNA: TGTGCCACCAGTGATGGGGGGAACTATGGCTACACCTTC; CDR3 protein: CATSDGGNYGYTF
J gene: TRBJ2-2; D gene: .; V gene: TRBV6-4; clone size: few; CDR3 DNA: TGTGCCAGCAGTACAGTTGGGAGCGGCACCGGGGAGCTGTTTTTT; CDR3 protein: CASSTVGSGTGELFF
J gene: TRBJ2-4; D gene: .; V gene: TRBV7-9; clone size: few; CDR3 DNA: TGTGCCAGCAGCTTAGGCCAGGGAGAAAACATTCAGTACTTC; CDR3 protein: CASSLGQGENIQYF
J gene: TRBJ2-1; D gene: .; V gene: TRBV5-1; clone size: many; CDR3 DNA: TGCGCCAGCAGCTTGACGGGCATTGTGTTCTTC; CDR3 protein: CASSLTGIVFF
J gene: TRBJ1-1; D gene: .; V gene: TRBV12-3/TRBV12-4; clone size: many; CDR3 DNA: TGTGCCAGCGGGCGGGGGGGGAACACTGAAGCTTTCTTT; CDR3 protein: CASGRGGNTEAFF
J gene: TRBJ2-1; D gene: TRBD2; V gene: TRBV20-1; clone size: .; CDR3 DNA: TGCAGTGCTAGTCTGCTCGTGGGCGGGAGGCCCCACGGTGAGCAGTTCTTC; CDR3 protein: CSASLLVGGRPHGEQFF
J gene: TRBJ2-3; D gene: TRBD1; V gene: TRBV24-1; clone size: many; CDR3 DNA: TGTGCCACCAGTGAACCACAGGGGGCAAAAAAAGATACGCAGTATTTT; CDR3 protein: CATSEPQGAKKDTQYF
J gene: TRBJ2-2; D gene: .; V gene: TRBV7-2; clone size: few; CDR3 DNA: TGTGCCAGCAGCTTAGTCGCGACTACGTCCGGGGAGCTGTTTTTT; CDR3 protein: CASSLVATTSGELFF
J gene: TRBJ2-1; D gene: .; V gene: TRBV9; clone size: .; CDR3 DNA: TGTGCCAGCAGCGTAGCGCGGGTCAGCTCCTACAATGAGCAGTTCTTC; CDR3 protein: CASSVARVSSYNEQFF
J gene: TRBJ2-5; D gene: TRBD1; V gene: TRBV28; clone size: once; CDR3 DNA: TGTGCCAGCAGACAGGGGGGACAGGGAGGAGAGACCCAGTACTTC; CDR3 protein: CASRQGGQGGETQYF
J gene: TRBJ2-2; D gene: .; V gene: TRBV27; clone size: few; CDR3 DNA: TGTGCCAGCAAAACCCTAGGGGCGAACACCGGGGAGCTGTTTTTT; CDR3 protein: CASKTLGANTGELFF
J gene: TRBJ2-2; D gene: .; V gene: TRBV20-1; clone size: few; CDR3 DNA: TGCAGTGTAACGACAAGGGGAGCCGGGGAGCTGTTTTTT; CDR3 protein: CSVTTRGAGELFF
J gene: TRBJ2-7; D gene: .; V gene: TRBV6-1; clone size: .; CDR3 DNA: TGTGCCAGCAGGTTTGGGCGATTCCCCTACGAGCAGTACTTC; CDR3 protein: CASRFGRFPYEQYF
J gene: TRBJ1-2; D gene: .; V gene: TRBV4-1; clone size: few; CDR3 DNA: TGCGCCAGCAGCCAAGTCGAGGTGGGAGGCTACACCTTC; CDR3 protein: CASSQVEVGGYTF